The 15 T cell receptor beta chains given below trace back to one sample, sequenced in a study of siplizumab effects on memory and regulatory T cells. Produced via immunoSEQ multiplex PCR; TCRdb's table is partial and in-frame only. The repertoire holds approximately 120,000 clones, with around 92% as singletons. Sequenced input: Tregs sorted from blood. These receptors were taken from a human donor in good health.

The chain has TRBV6-8 and TRBJ1-6; 9 positions agree with TRBD1. Germline trimming cut 2 bases from V and 9 bases from J; bases unmatched to any gene: 11. The germline V gene encodes CDR1 MNHGY and CDR2 SAAAGT. The CDR3 covers 17 residues. As DNA, the CDR3 is TGTGCCAGCAGTTACCCGGGCGGACAGGGGTTCCGTTCACCCCTCCACTTT. Its translation is CASSYPGGQGFRSPLHF.

The rearrangement joins TRBV6-1 to TRBJ2-2; unclear D gene. V lost 8 bases to trimming and J lost 4 bases, with 8 bases between them. Germline CDR1 and CDR2: MNHNS and SASEGT. The CDR3 sequence is 12 residues long. This chain's CDR3 is CASPKGTGELFF. The CDR3 coding sequence is TGTGCCAGCCCGAAAGGCACCGGGGAGCTGTTTTTT.

The rearrangement links TRBV5-6 to TRBJ1-2; the D is unclear. Germline V gene lookup returns CDR1 SGHDT and CDR2 YYEEEE. V shed 4 bases and J shed 4 bases, with 14 bases lying between them. The CDR3 loop spans 14 amino acids. The CDR3 loop is CASSLGLGGYGYTF. The CDR3 DNA sequence: TGTGCCAGCAGCCTCGGGCTAGGAGGCTATGGCTACACCTTC.

This chain links TRBV27 with TRBJ2-7, with D perhaps matching TRBD1 (6 bases). Germline V lookup: CDR1 MNHEY, CDR2 SMNVEV (reference sequence). The CDR3 consists of 14 residues. V lost 6 bases to trimming and J lost 3 bases, with 15 bases between them. The CDR3 DNA reads as TGTGCCAGCAGAACTAGGACAGCCTACTACGAGCAGTACTTC. Its translation: CASRTRTAYYEQYF.

The CDR3 reads CASSEWRQPQETQYF. In DNA, the CDR3 is TGTGCCAGCAGTGAATGGAGGCAGCCCCAAGAGACCCAGTACTTC. V gene TRBV2 combines with J gene TRBJ2-5, with D possibly TRBD2 on 5 matching bases. In germline, CDR1 is SNHLY, CDR2 FYNNEI. The CDR3 extends over 15 amino acids. Between the trimmed V and J ends, which lost 2 bases and 1 base, there was a span of 11 bases.

The CDR3 reads CASAEVDTQYF. The DNA for the CDR3 is TGTGCTAGTGCCGAGGTCGATACGCAGTATTTT. The chain combines TRBV12-5 with TRBJ2-3, with D uncertain. Trimming stripped 7 bases from V and 6 bases from J, with 8 bases between. The V gene's germline CDR1 is LGHNT and CDR2 FRNRAP. The CDR3 covers 11 residues.

The chain has TRBV6-5 and TRBJ1-1; TRBD1 matches at 7 bases. The CDR3 sequence is 16 residues long. V lost 0 bases and J lost 1; bases outside the gene matches: 5. The germline V gene has CDR1 MNHEY and CDR2 SVGAGI. The CDR3 spells CASSYSGRQGNTEAFF. The CDR3 DNA is TGTGCCAGCAGTTACTCGGGTCGACAGGGGAACACTGAAGCTTTCTTT.

J is TRBJ2-1 and V is TRBV7-3; 9 bases are a match to TRBD2. Germline loops: CDR1 SGHTA, CDR2 FQGTGA. The CDR3 runs to 16 residues. Unmatched junction bases numbered 7, after V lost 1 base and J lost 6 bases. The CDR3 DNA sequence: TGTGCCAGCAGCTTAATGCCTAGCGGGGTTAGCAATGAGCAGTTCTTC. Translated, it gives CASSLMPSGVSNEQFF.

This clone was detected once. This rearrangement joins TRBV19 to TRBJ1-2, with D perhaps TRBD1 (5 bases). There are 13 residues in the CDR3. Germline V lookup: CDR1 LNHDA, CDR2 SQIVND (reference sequence). Trimming took 6 bases from V and 2 from J, leaving 10 bases between them. The DNA of the CDR3 is TGTGCCAGTAGGTTTCAGGGCAACTATGGCTACACCTTC. It translates to CASRFQGNYGYTF.

The chain combines TRBV7-2 with TRBJ1-1, with 9 bases aligning to TRBD1. CDR3 size: 14 residues. CDR1 and CDR2 (germline): SGHTA, FQGNSA. Trimming at V came to 5 bases and at J to 4 bases, leaving 5 bases not matched to a gene. CDR3 in DNA: TGTGCCAGCAGCCGGGACAGGGTGGGCACTGAAGCTTTCTTT. Translated: CASSRDRVGTEAFF.

The rearrangement links TRBV15 to TRBJ1-5; D not resolved. Germline assignment: CDR1 LNHNV and CDR2 YYDKDF (reference sequence). Trimming shortened V by 5 bases and J by 5 bases, and 7 bases separated the two germline ends. This CDR3 has 12 residues. The CDR3 nucleotides read TGTGCCACCAGCGGAACCTATCAGCCCCAGCATTTT. The encoded protein is CATSGTYQPQHF.

The chain combines TRBV27 with TRBJ1-1, with TRBD1 as a possible D gene (6 bases). The germline gives CDR1 MNHEY, CDR2 SMNVEV (reference sequence). The germline V and J ends were trimmed by 5 bases and 8 bases, with 12 bases remaining between them. The CDR3 spans 12 residues. The CDR3 DNA is TGTGCCAGCAGTCCACGGACAGCCGAAGCTTTCTTT. This translates into CASSPRTAEAFF.

This clone has only one observation. The chain couples TRBV5-4 to TRBJ2-3; 12 nucleotides line up with TRBD2. This CDR3 comprises 16 residues. J was trimmed by 1 base and V by 2 bases; bases with no gene match: 2. The germline V gene encodes CDR1 SGHNT and CDR2 YYREEE (reference sequence). The CDR3 region is CASSFRLAGGTDTQYF. Written as DNA, the CDR3 is TGTGCCAGCAGCTTTAGACTAGCGGGAGGCACAGATACGCAGTATTTT.

The chain joins TRBV7-9 to TRBJ1-5; a weak D match, TRBD1 (6 bases). Germline lookup yields CDR1 SEHNR and CDR2 FQNEAQ (reference sequence). This CDR3 region has 15 residues. V was pared by 6 bases and J by 4 bases, with 16 bases between. The CDR3 nucleotides are TGTGCCAGCAGTCAAGGGGGGCAGCGGAATCAGCCCCAGCATTTT. Translation gives CASSQGGQRNQPQHF.

The chain joins TRBV19 to TRBJ2-5; no clear D. V was pared by 3 bases and J by 1 base, with 6 bases between. The CDR3 totals 13 residues. Germline V lookup: CDR1 LNHDA, CDR2 SQIVND (reference sequence). The CDR3 nucleotides read TGTGCCAGTAGTATGACAACCCAAGAGACCCAGTACTTC. It encodes CASSMTTQETQYF.